This T cell receptor (beta chain) was captured in a study of cytomegalovirus exposure and HLA in healthy donors. The method was immunoSEQ multiplex PCR; TCRdb's version includes in-frame clones alone and lacks a portion of them. The repertoire has about 190,000 clones, more than 70% of them found once; the top ten carry approximately 1.5%. The CDR3 extends over 15 amino acids. Per the germline V gene, CDR1 is SGHAT and CDR2 is FQNNGV. The V gene end was trimmed by 3 bases and the J gene end by 4 bases; junction bases not matched to a gene: 5. Sequenced: PBMCs. J is TRBJ2-5 and V is TRBV11-2; 10 nucleotides line up with TRBD1. The sequence was obtained from a young woman in good health and CMV-seronegative. The CDR3 loop is CASSFRDRGRETQYF. CDR3 coding DNA: TGTGCCAGCAGCTTCCGGGACAGGGGTCGAGAGACCCAGTACTTC.